Below, 24 T cell receptor beta chains from the same sample are listed, as sequenced in a study of CD8+ T cells in alopecia areata. Sequencing used cDNA as its template, made by extracting RNA and reverse transcribing it. Clones were sequenced by immunoSEQ multiplex PCR, and TCRdb holds only the in-frame ones, with some missing. The table has approximately 150,000 clones, roughly 70% seen once; the top ten hold roughly 10%. This specimen was CD8+ T cells sorted from blood, taken at week 0. These receptors were obtained from a human donor with alopecia areata.

The chain employs TRBV7-8 and TRBJ2-4; a possible D gene is TRBD2 (6 bases). V was trimmed by 5 bases and J by 0 bases, leaving 20 bases between them. The CDR3 runs to 18 residues. Germline V gene lookup returns CDR1 SGHVS and CDR2 FQNEAQ. The CDR3 DNA reads TGTGCCAGCAGCCTGGGTGGAGGGGACGACCGAGCCAAAAACATTCAGTACTTC. Protein sequence: CASSLGGGDDRAKNIQYF.

This clone was seen a single time. The chain's CDR3 is CASSSRRTPDSPLHF. The CDR3 DNA is TGCGCCAGCAGCTCCCGACGTACACCCGATTCACCCCTCCACTTT. J is TRBJ1-6 and V is TRBV5-1, with D hard to call. Trimming shortened V by 3 bases and J by 8 bases, and 15 bases separated the two germline ends. CDR1 is SGHRS and CDR2 is YFSETQ in the germline V gene. This CDR3 is 15 amino acids long.

The V call is TRBV2, the J call TRBJ2-5; D gene uncertain. The CDR3 has 14 residues. Trimming cost V 3 bases and J 1 base, with 9 bases left between them. Germline V gene data show CDR1 as SNHLY and CDR2 as FYNNEI. CDR3 coding DNA: TGTGCCAGCAGTGAGGGGTTGCTCCAAGAGACCCAGTACTTC. Its protein product is CASSEGLLQETQYF.

V and J are TRBV29-1 and TRBJ2-5, with 7 bases matching TRBD1. This CDR3 comprises 14 residues. The V segment lost 3 bases and the J segment 2 bases; nucleotides outside the gene matches: 6. Looked up from germline, CDR1 is SQVTM and CDR2 is ANQGSEA. CDR3 residues: CSVEADRLQETQYF. In DNA form, the CDR3 reads TGCAGCGTTGAGGCGGACAGGCTACAAGAGACCCAGTACTTC.

This clone was detected only once. The chain recombines TRBV27 with TRBJ1-1; D is perhaps TRBD1 (5 bases). The V and J ends lost 3 bases and 4 bases respectively, with 12 bases between them. This CDR3 contains 14 residues. The germline V gene encodes CDR1 MNHEY and CDR2 SMNVEV (reference sequence). The CDR3 DNA sequence: TGTGCCAGCAGTTTCACACGGGGGGGCACTGAAGCTTTCTTT. Translation gives CASSFTRGGTEAFF.

The chain is built from TRBV30 and TRBJ2-3; no clear D gene. Trimming left V 2 bases short and J 6 bases short, with 9 bases between. The germline V gene has CDR1 GTSNPN and CDR2 SVGIG (reference sequence). The CDR3 contains 12 residues. The CDR3 sequence is CAWSSRLDTQYF. The CDR3 DNA reads as TGTGCCTGGAGTAGTCGCCTGGATACGCAGTATTTT.

The rearrangement links TRBV4-1 to TRBJ2-7, with D tentatively TRBD2 (5 bases). CDR1 and CDR2 from the germline V gene are MGHRA and YSYEKL. V was pared by 1 base and J by 7 bases, with 5 bases between. The CDR3 is 11 residues long. CDR3 bases: TGCGCCAGCAGCCAAGGACTAGAGCAGTACTTC. Encoded protein: CASSQGLEQYF.

This rearrangement joins TRBV6-5 to TRBJ2-7; D is uncertain. Trimming cost V 6 bases and J 7 bases, with 13 bases left between them. Looked up from germline, CDR1 is MNHEY and CDR2 is SVGAGI. The CDR3 spans 12 residues. The CDR3 DNA is TGTGCCAGCAGCCGCGACATGAGGGAGCAGTACTTC. Residues: CASSRDMREQYF.

This clone was observed a single time. The rearrangement links TRBV5-6 to TRBJ2-2; 10 bases agree with TRBD2. Germline loops: CDR1 SGHDT, CDR2 YYEEEE. V gave up 4 bases and J gave up 4 bases; unmatched junction bases: 13. This CDR3 contains 18 residues. CDR3 sequence: CASSPVGLAVVPTGELFF. The CDR3 bases are TGTGCCAGCAGCCCGGTCGGACTAGCGGTAGTTCCCACCGGGGAGCTGTTTTTT.

The J gene is TRBJ2-7, the V gene TRBV6-5; unclear D gene. The CDR3 sequence is 11 residues long. Trimming cost V 10 bases and J 7 bases, with 14 bases left between them. Germline lookup yields CDR1 MNHEY and CDR2 SVGAGI. The CDR3 reads CATSLGTEQYF. In nucleotides, the CDR3 is TGTGCCACCTCCCTAGGCACTGAGCAGTACTTC.

The chain carries TRBV30 and TRBJ1-5, with D possibly matching TRBD1 (5 bases). This CDR3 comprises 14 residues. The V gene's germline CDR1 is GTSNPN and CDR2 SVGIG (reference sequence). Trimming pared 3 bases from V and 7 bases from J, leaving 16 bases between. CDR3 sequence reads: CAWRGGRVDQPQHF. In DNA, the CDR3 is TGTGCCTGGAGAGGTGGCAGGGTTGACCAGCCCCAGCATTTT. Full variable domain (rest looked up from reference TRBV30 and TRBJ1-5): SQTIHQWPATLVQPVGSPLSLECTVEGTSNPNLYWYRQAAGRGLQLLFYSVGIGQISSEVPQNLSASRPQDRQFILSSKKLLLSDSGFYLCAWRGGRVDQPQHFGDGTRLSIL.

This clone was seen a single time. The gene calls are TRBV14 and TRBJ2-5, with D unclear. Germline values: CDR1 SGHDN, CDR2 FVKESK. The CDR3 consists of 13 residues. Trimming removed 1 base from V and 5 bases from J, with 8 bases in between. CDR3: CASSQGTPETQYF. The CDR3 DNA follows: TGTGCCAGCAGCCAAGGGACGCCGGAGACCCAGTACTTC.

V is TRBV2 and J is TRBJ1-6; tentative D call: TRBD1 (5 bases). This CDR3 contains 16 residues. CDR1 is SNHLY and CDR2 is FYNNEI in the germline V gene. Trimming pared 6 bases from V and 2 bases from J, leaving 14 bases between. CDR3 nucleotide sequence: TGTGCCAGCAGGACTACTGACAGAACCTATAATTCACCCCTCCACTTT. This codes for CASRTTDRTYNSPLHF. Variable domain in full (rest from reference TRBV2 and TRBJ1-6): EPEVTQTPSHQVTQMGQEVILRCVPISNHLYFYWYRQILGQKVEFLVSFYNNEISEKSEIFDDQFSVERPDGSNFTLKIRSTKLEDSAMYFCASRTTDRTYNSPLHFGNGTRLTVT.

This clone was recorded a few times. The chain employs TRBV27 and TRBJ1-2, with 9 bases lining up with TRBD1. The germline V gene has CDR1 MNHEY and CDR2 SMNVEV (reference sequence). Trimming removed 3 bases from V and 5 bases from J; junction bases left unmatched: 16. CDR3 length: 18 residues. DNA of the CDR3: TGTGCCAGCAGTTTCCTCCATCCTGGGACAGGGTCAGGGTATGGCTACACCTTC. Its translation is CASSFLHPGTGSGYGYTF.

The CDR3 spells CASSLESGTSSYEQYF. CDR3 in DNA: TGTGCCAGCAGCCTCGAAAGTGGGACTAGCTCCTACGAGCAGTACTTC. This sequence joins TRBV7-9 and TRBJ2-7, with 8 bases aligning to TRBD2. This CDR3 comprises 16 residues. Germline loops: CDR1 SEHNR, CDR2 FQNEAQ (reference sequence). Losses at the gene ends were 5 bases for V and 0 bases for J; bases not matched to a gene: 9.

The chain recombines TRBV29-1 with TRBJ2-7, with D hard to call. This CDR3 contains 14 residues. Trimming removed 4 bases at V and 3 bases at J, with 16 bases between. Germline V gene data show CDR1 as SQVTM and CDR2 as ANQGSEA. CDR3 amino acids: CSVVSPLPYYEQYF. In DNA, the CDR3 is TGCAGCGTTGTTTCCCCCCTACCCTACTACGAGCAGTACTTC.

The V call is TRBV7-9, the J call TRBJ2-1; the D is unclear. This CDR3 is 12 amino acids long. V lost 1 base and J lost 12, with 10 bases in between. Germline-derived CDR1 and CDR2 are SEHNR and FQNEAQ (reference sequence). CDR3 nucleotide sequence: TGTGCCAGCAGCTTAGGGGCTCTGGGGCAGTTCTTC. As protein: CASSLGALGQFF.

The gene calls are TRBV5-6 and TRBJ1-6; 7 nucleotides align to TRBD1. The CDR3 is made up of 15 amino acids. Germline V gives CDR1 SGHDT, CDR2 YYEEEE. The J segment lost 5 bases and the V segment lost 4 bases, leaving 6 bases of the junction unmatched. The CDR3 loop reads CASSQGTANNSPLHF. CDR3 DNA: TGTGCCAGCAGCCAAGGGACAGCGAATAATTCACCCCTCCACTTT.

This chain connects TRBV6-1 to TRBJ2-3; D perhaps matches TRBD2 (6 bases). V was trimmed by 3 bases and J by 0 bases, leaving 10 bases between them. Germline V CDR1 and CDR2: MNHNS, SASEGT. This CDR3 region has 15 residues. CDR3 DNA sequence: TGTGCCAGCAGTGAGGACGGGACTAGCACAGATACGCAGTATTTT. Amino acid sequence: CASSEDGTSTDTQYF.

This chain connects TRBV6-4 to TRBJ2-7; 13 bases match TRBD2. The CDR3 length is 17 residues. Germline assignment: CDR1 MRHNA and CDR2 SNTAGT. Unmatched junction bases numbered 11, after V lost 7 bases and J lost 2 bases. CDR3 DNA sequence: TGTGCCAGCAACATAGGGACTAGCGGGGCGCTTACCTACGAGCAGTACTTC. It is translated as CASNIGTSGALTYEQYF.

The chain joins TRBV6-5 to TRBJ1-5, with 8 positions matching TRBD1. The CDR3 loop spans 14 amino acids. CDR1 and CDR2 from the germline V gene are MNHEY and SVGAGI. The V gene end was trimmed by 5 bases and the J gene end by 6 bases; junction bases not matched to a gene: 6. This chain's CDR3 is CASSGTGQGQPQHF. Here the CDR3 DNA reads TGTGCCAGCAGTGGGACAGGCCAAGGTCAGCCCCAGCATTTT.

J is TRBJ1-1 and V is TRBV4-2; D ambiguous. Germline-derived CDR1 and CDR2 are LGHNA and YNFKEQ. CDR3 length: 12 residues. Trimming cost V 6 bases and J 4 bases, with 9 bases left between them. The CDR3 nucleotides read TGTGCCAGCAGTCAAACTGGCACTGAAGCTTTCTTT. This encodes CASSQTGTEAFF.

V gene TRBV2 combines with J gene TRBJ2-7; D gene ambiguous. CDR3 size: 12 residues. Looked up from germline, CDR1 is SNHLY and CDR2 is FYNNEI. The V end lost 4 bases, the J end lost 4 bases, and 8 bases lay between the germline ends. This CDR3 is CASSAARYEQYF. CDR3 nucleotide sequence: TGTGCCAGCAGTGCGGCTAGATACGAGCAGTACTTC. Filled out from reference TRBV2 and TRBJ2-7, the complete variable domain reads EPEVTQTPSHQVTQMGQEVILRCVPISNHLYFYWYRQILGQKVEFLVSFYNNEISEKSEIFDDQFSVERPDGSNFTLKIRSTKLEDSAMYFCASSAARYEQYFGPGTRLTVT.

The chain is built from TRBV6-1 and TRBJ2-4, with D uncertain. The germline CDR1 and CDR2 sequences are MNHNS and SASEGT. The CDR3 is 11 amino acids. The ends were cut back, 5 bases at V and 13 bases at J, with 12 bases in the middle. The CDR3 DNA sequence: TGTGCCAGCAGTTACGGGCAGGACCAGTACTTC. Translated, it gives CASSYGQDQYF.